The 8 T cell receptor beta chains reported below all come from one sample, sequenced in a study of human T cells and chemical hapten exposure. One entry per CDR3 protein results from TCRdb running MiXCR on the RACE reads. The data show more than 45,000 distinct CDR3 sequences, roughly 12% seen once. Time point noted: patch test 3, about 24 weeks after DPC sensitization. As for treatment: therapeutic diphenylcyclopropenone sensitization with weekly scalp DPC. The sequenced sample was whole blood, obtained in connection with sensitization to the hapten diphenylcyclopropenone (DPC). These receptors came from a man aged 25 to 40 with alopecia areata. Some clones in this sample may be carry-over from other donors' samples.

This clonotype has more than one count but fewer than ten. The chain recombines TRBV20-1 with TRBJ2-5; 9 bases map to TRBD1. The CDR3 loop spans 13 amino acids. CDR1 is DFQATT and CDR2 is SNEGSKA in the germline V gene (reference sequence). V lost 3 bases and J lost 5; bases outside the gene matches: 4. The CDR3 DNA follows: TGCAGTGCTAGTACAGGGGGCGCGGAGACCCAGTACTTC. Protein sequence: CSASTGGAETQYF.

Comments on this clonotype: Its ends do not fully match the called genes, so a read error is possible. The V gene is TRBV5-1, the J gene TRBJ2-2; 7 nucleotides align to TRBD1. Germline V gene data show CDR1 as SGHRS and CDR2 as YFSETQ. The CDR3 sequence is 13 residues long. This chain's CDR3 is CASSLGHPGGLFF. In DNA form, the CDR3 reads TGCGCCAGCAGCTTGGGTCATCCAGGGGGGCTGTTTTTT.

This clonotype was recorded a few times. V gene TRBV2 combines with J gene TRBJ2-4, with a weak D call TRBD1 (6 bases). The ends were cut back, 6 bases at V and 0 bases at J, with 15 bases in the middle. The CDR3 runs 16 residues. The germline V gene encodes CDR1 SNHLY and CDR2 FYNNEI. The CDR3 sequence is CASSRRGQQAKNIQYF. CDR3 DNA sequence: TGTGCCAGCAGCCGAAGGGGACAACAAGCCAAAAACATTCAGTACTTC.

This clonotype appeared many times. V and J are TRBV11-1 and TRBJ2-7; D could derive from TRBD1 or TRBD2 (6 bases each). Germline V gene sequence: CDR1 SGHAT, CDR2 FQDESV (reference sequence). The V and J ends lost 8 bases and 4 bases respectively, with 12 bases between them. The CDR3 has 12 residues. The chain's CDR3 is CASGRTEYEQYF. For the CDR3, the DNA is TGTGCCAGCGGGAGGACAGAGTACGAGCAGTACTTC.

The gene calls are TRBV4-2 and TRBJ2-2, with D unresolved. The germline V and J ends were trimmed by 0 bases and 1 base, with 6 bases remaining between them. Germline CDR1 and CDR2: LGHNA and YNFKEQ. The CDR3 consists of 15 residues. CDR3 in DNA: TGTGCCAGCAGCCAAGATATCGGGAACACCGGGGAGCTGTTTTTT. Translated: CASSQDIGNTGELFF.

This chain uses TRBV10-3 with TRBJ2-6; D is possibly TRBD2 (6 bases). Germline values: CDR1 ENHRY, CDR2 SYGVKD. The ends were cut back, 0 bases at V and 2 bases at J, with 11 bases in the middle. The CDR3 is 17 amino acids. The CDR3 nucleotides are TGTGCCATCAGTGAGTCGAAGGGGAGGACTGGGGCCAACGTCCTGACTTTC. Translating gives CAISESKGRTGANVLTF.

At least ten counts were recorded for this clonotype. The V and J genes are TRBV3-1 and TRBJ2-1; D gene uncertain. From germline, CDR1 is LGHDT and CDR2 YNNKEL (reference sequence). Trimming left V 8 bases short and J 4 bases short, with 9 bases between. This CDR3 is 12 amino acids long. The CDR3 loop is CASGARYNEQFF. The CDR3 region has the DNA TGTGCCAGCGGCGCCCGTTACAATGAGCAGTTCTTC.

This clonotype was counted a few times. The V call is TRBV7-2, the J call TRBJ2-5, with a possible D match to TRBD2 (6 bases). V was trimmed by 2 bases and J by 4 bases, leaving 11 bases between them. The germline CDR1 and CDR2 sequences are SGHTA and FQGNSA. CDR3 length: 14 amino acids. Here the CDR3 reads CASSLSRRGETQYF. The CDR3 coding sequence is TGTGCCAGCAGCTTAAGCAGGCGGGGAGAGACCCAGTACTTC.